This T cell receptor beta chain was retrieved from a study of blood T cell repertoires in COVID-19. About the research overall: Whether acute or convalescent, the COVID-19 samples came from the United States, Italy and Spain. Nucleic acid was either cDNA or gDNA, and it came from T cells, B-cell-depleted T cells, or PBMCs.

Under the authors' procedure: The assay estimated nucleated cells by amplifying reference gene primers. The assay was immunoSEQ multiplex PCR, and TCRdb's table has in-frame clones only and misses some. Clonal size and the V and J genes are those of that table, whereas D and trimming came from the DNA. The repertoire holds 80,000 to 100,000 clones, with approximately 80% as singletons. This clonotype originated in a human donor in a cohort sampled during active COVID-19. Sequencing was done on a sample of peripheral blood.

CDR3 in amino acids: CSAGKIRNTEAFF. The CDR3 DNA reads TGCAGCGCGGGAAAAATCAGGAACACTGAAGCTTTCTTT. The V and J genes are TRBV29-1 and TRBJ1-1; D remains ambiguous. The CDR3 contains 13 residues. Germline values: CDR1 SQVTM, CDR2 ANQGSEA. The V end was cut by 7 bases, the J end by 1 base, with 13 bases between.